This TCR beta chain was recovered during a study of blood T cells in healthy people across ages. Study-level results: The study lacked donor CMV status, which possibly confounded expanded clonotype changes.

A J-beta primer mix and a sample-barcoded 5' primer were used in a second PCR of about 7 to 12 cycles. Samples each returned at least 3 million CDR3-containing paired-end reads. Each CDR3 protein is one row after TCRdb ran MiXCR on the 5' RACE reads. The sample lists about 1.6 million distinct CDR3 sequences, roughly 32% seen once, with 11% in the top ten. Donors gave roughly 9.1 milliliters of peripheral blood apiece. Total RNA extraction produced at least 5 micrograms (per sample) for the study. This clonotype was observed at least ten times. Its target is not known. Sequencing used blood. This TCR was sampled from a woman in her 30s in good health.

The CDR3 coding sequence is TGCGCCAGCAGCCAAGAACTCTCCTGGGGAACAGATACGCAGTATTTT. Residues: CASSQELSWGTDTQYF. V is TRBV4-1 and J is TRBJ2-3; D not certain. The CDR3 contains 16 residues. The germline CDR1 and CDR2 sequences are MGHRA and YSYEKL. Trimming removed 0 bases from V and 3 bases from J, with 13 bases in between.